A single T cell receptor beta chain is shown here with its context. Antigen: not known. An input of roughly 0.5 to 1 ug of RNA was subjected to reverse transcription using random hexamers. It was immunoSEQ multiplex PCR that amplified TCR beta CDR3 across 54 Vbeta and 13 Jbeta. TCRdb re-derived calls from the immunoSEQ multiplex PCR reads in MiXCR, one entry per CDR3 protein. The repertoire consists of roughly 200,000 distinct CDR3 sequences, with roughly 94% occurring once and the leading ten covering about 0.1%. The data derive from a study of CD8 T cells in Susac syndrome. Per the germline V gene, CDR1 is SGHRS and CDR2 is YFSETQ. The V gene end was trimmed by 6 bases and the J gene end by 5 bases; junction bases not matched to a gene: 4. This CDR3 region has 14 residues. Study findings and constraints: Acknowledgment was made by the study that its TCR sequencing and HLA analysis involved a relatively small number of individuals.

The clonotype was recovered from a human donor in good health. The sample consisted of CD4+ T cells from PBMCs. The chain employs TRBV5-1 and TRBJ2-1; 11 nucleotides agree with TRBD2. In nucleotides, the CDR3 is TGCGCCAGCAAAGGGACTAGCGGAAACAATGAGCAGTTCTTC. This encodes CASKGTSGNNEQFF.